The 25 T cell receptor beta chains below come from one sample, sequenced in a study of radiotherapy plus CTLA-4 blockade in lung cancer. Some clones are missing from TCRdb's copy, which holds only in-frame ones; the method was immunoSEQ multiplex PCR. In the table there are 11,000 to 15,000 clones, approximately 70% of which are singletons. The sample here was peripheral blood, taken from a patient treated with radiotherapy plus ipilimumab. All receptors derive from a human donor with non-small cell lung cancer whose response to radiotherapy plus ipilimumab could not be evaluated.

For this clone: Distinct nucleotide sequences in the sample also encode this CDR3. The chain uses TRBV5-1 and TRBJ2-3; 15 nucleotides agree with TRBD2. This CDR3 region has 17 residues. CDR1 is SGHRS and CDR2 is YFSETQ in the germline V gene. Germline trimming cut 4 bases from V and 2 bases from J; bases unmatched to any gene: 5. In nucleotides, the CDR3 is TGCGCCAGCAGCCCCGGACTAGCGGGGGGGCCCACAGATACGCAGTATTTT. The encoded protein is CASSPGLAGGPTDTQYF.

The genes are TRBV30 and TRBJ1-6; TRBD1 aligns across 7 bases. Germline CDR1 GTSNPN, CDR2 SVGIG (reference sequence). Trimming removed 0 bases from V and 9 bases from J; junction bases left unmatched: 5. CDR3 length: 14 residues. CDR3 in amino acids: CAWSVGQGGSPLHF. CDR3 nucleotides: TGTGCCTGGAGTGTAGGGCAGGGGGGTTCACCCCTCCACTTT.

CDR3 residues: CASSPDGGANSPLHF. CDR3 coding DNA: TGCGCCAGCAGCCCAGACGGGGGGGCGAATTCACCCCTCCACTTT. J is TRBJ1-6 and V is TRBV5-1, with a tentative D call TRBD1 (6 bases). Per the germline V gene, CDR1 is SGHRS and CDR2 is YFSETQ. V lost 4 bases, J lost 7 bases, and 15 bases lay in between. CDR3 size: 15 residues.

This chain connects TRBV10-3 to TRBJ2-5; 7 nucleotides match TRBD1. The DNA matches TRBJ2-7 better at its end, which makes the J call doubtful. This CDR3 is built from 13 residues. Germline V gene sequence: CDR1 ENHRY, CDR2 SYGVKD. This CDR3 is CAIRNSQGNEQYF. For the CDR3, the DNA is TGTGCCATCAGAAATTCACAGGGGAACGAGCAGTACTTC.

V and J are TRBV7-2 and TRBJ2-5, with 11 positions matching TRBD2. V dropped 0 bases and J dropped 2; count of bases not matched to a gene: 5. The CDR3 is 17 amino acids. Germline V gene sequence: CDR1 SGHTA, CDR2 FQGNSA. The CDR3 sequence is CASSLASGGAQQETQYF. CDR3 nucleotide sequence: TGTGCCAGCAGCTTAGCTAGCGGGGGGGCTCAACAAGAGACCCAGTACTTC. Using reference TRBV7-2 and TRBJ2-5 for the parts outside the CDR3, the full variable domain is GAGVSQSPSNKVTEKGKDVELRCDPISGHTALYWYRQSLGQGLEFLIYFQGNSAPDKSGLPSDRFSAERTGGSVSTLTIQRTQQEDSAVYLCASSLASGGAQQETQYFGPGTRLLVL.

This clone showed up just once. This chain links TRBV30 with TRBJ1-3; the match to TRBD1 covers 8 bases. Per germline, CDR1 GTSNPN and CDR2 SVGIG (reference sequence). This CDR3 has 15 residues. With V trimmed by 4 bases and J by 2 bases, 7 bases remained unmatched. DNA of the CDR3: TGTGCCTGGATAAGACAGGGGCAGGCTGGAAACACCATATATTTT. It yields the protein CAWIRQGQAGNTIYF.

This chain joins TRBV7-2 and TRBJ2-3, with 8 bases lining up with TRBD1. Germline V CDR1 and CDR2: SGHTA, FQGNSA. CDR3 length equals 15 residues. Trimming cost V 3 bases and J 4 bases; bases outside gene matches: 6. The CDR3 is CASSLRTGKADTQYF. Here the CDR3 DNA reads TGTGCCAGCAGCTTGCGGACAGGGAAGGCAGATACGCAGTATTTT.

V and J are TRBV18 and TRBJ1-2; D remains ambiguous. Looked up from germline, CDR1 is KGHSH and CDR2 is LQKENI. CDR3 size: 13 residues. Trimming cost V 3 bases and J 6 bases, with 11 bases left between them. The CDR3 nucleotides read TGTGCCAGCTCACCTCCGGGTATTGATGGCTACACCTTC. Amino acids: CASSPPGIDGYTF.

This clone was found once. V and J are TRBV6-1 and TRBJ1-2; 9 bases agree with TRBD1. In germline, CDR1 is MNHNS, CDR2 SASEGT. This CDR3 region has 17 residues. Trimming at V came to 0 bases and at J to 0 bases, leaving 5 bases not matched to a gene. CDR3 DNA: TGTGCCAGCAGTGAAGCCCGGACAGGGGATACTAACTATGGCTACACCTTC. It translates to CASSEARTGDTNYGYTF.

The gene calls are TRBV5-1 and TRBJ1-5, with 7 bases identical to TRBD1. Germline V lookup: CDR1 SGHRS, CDR2 YFSETQ. This CDR3 has 14 amino acids. Trimming cost V 1 base and J 2 bases; bases outside gene matches: 0. The CDR3 loop is CASSLTGGNQPQHF. In DNA form, the CDR3 reads TGCGCCAGCAGCTTGACAGGGGGCAATCAGCCCCAGCATTTT.

V gene TRBV5-6 combines with J gene TRBJ1-1; D call uncertain. The germline V and J ends were trimmed by 4 bases and 4 bases, with 11 bases remaining between them. The CDR3 length is 13 residues. Germline CDR1 is SGHDT and CDR2 is YYEEEE. The CDR3 nucleotides are TGTGCCAGCAGCCGCCCGGGAGGCACTGAAGCTTTCTTT. Translation gives CASSRPGGTEAFF.

The chain is built from TRBV27 and TRBJ1-1; TRBD1 aligns across 7 bases. The junction had 7 bases not matched to a gene; V was cut back by 6 bases and J by 3 bases. Germline V CDR1 and CDR2: MNHEY, SMNVEV (reference sequence). The CDR3 totals 14 residues. The CDR3 protein is CASRMNTGDTEAFF. The CDR3 DNA sequence: TGTGCCAGCAGGATGAATACAGGGGACACTGAAGCTTTCTTT.

The chain recombines TRBV18 with TRBJ2-5; 7 bases map to TRBD1. V dropped 2 bases and J dropped 3; count of bases not matched to a gene: 6. This CDR3 comprises 15 residues. The germline gives CDR1 KGHSH, CDR2 LQKENI. CDR3: CASSPSLQGKETQYF. Written as DNA, the CDR3 is TGTGCCAGCTCACCATCGTTACAGGGGAAAGAGACCCAGTACTTC.

J is TRBJ2-3 and V is TRBV5-1; TRBD1 matches at 8 bases. The CDR3 spans 15 residues. Trimming removed 4 bases from V and 5 bases from J; junction bases left unmatched: 9. CDR1 is SGHRS and CDR2 is YFSETQ in the germline V gene. DNA of the CDR3: TGCGCCAGCAGCGTGGATGGACAGGGCGAAGATACGCAGTATTTT. Encoded protein: CASSVDGQGEDTQYF.

The CDR3 sequence: CASSAERPAGGGSEQYF. The CDR3 DNA follows: TGTGCCAGCAGCGCCGAGAGGCCAGCGGGGGGGGGATCCGAGCAGTACTTC. The chain uses TRBV13 and TRBJ2-7, with 10 nucleotides matching TRBD2. CDR1 is PRHDT, CDR2 FYEKMQ, per germline (reference sequence). Trimming removed 5 bases from V and 6 bases from J; junction bases left unmatched: 16. The length of the CDR3 is 17 residues.

The chain employs TRBV28 and TRBJ1-1; D may be TRBD1 (6 bases). The CDR3 covers 15 residues. V lost 9 bases, J lost 1 base, and 18 bases lay in between. Germline loops: CDR1 MDHEN, CDR2 SYDVKM. The CDR3 sequence: CASYLGRGANTEAFF. The DNA for the CDR3 is TGTGCCAGTTATCTGGGGCGGGGGGCGAACACTGAAGCTTTCTTT.

This clone was counted only a few times. This chain joins TRBV4-1 and TRBJ1-1, with 8 bases lining up with TRBD1. This CDR3 has 17 residues. J lost 0 bases, V lost 3 bases, and 9 bases had no gene match. The germline CDR1 and CDR2 sequences are MGHRA and YSYEKL. The CDR3 nucleotides are TGCGCCAGCAGCCACGTACAGGGGGGGGAAATGAACACTGAAGCTTTCTTT. Its protein is CASSHVQGGEMNTEAFF.

The chain recombines TRBV25-1 with TRBJ1-2; D is possibly TRBD1 (6 bases). There are 14 residues in the CDR3. The V end was cut by 4 bases, the J end by 8 bases, with 17 bases between. CDR1 is MGHDK and CDR2 is SYGVNS in the germline V gene. The CDR3 DNA reads as TGTGCCAGCAGTGCTGGAGCGGGGGCGCACGGCTACACCTTC. This codes for CASSAGAGAHGYTF.

This chain links TRBV9 with TRBJ1-2; 12 positions match TRBD1. The CDR3 is 15 residues long. The trim removed 0 bases at V and 8 bases at J, leaving 5 bases unmatched. Germline V gene data show CDR1 as SGDLS and CDR2 as YYNGEE. CDR3 bases: TGTGCCAGCAGCGTAGAGGGACAGGGGGCGGACGGCTACACCTTC. This encodes CASSVEGQGADGYTF.

This clone was observed a few times. This sequence joins TRBV7-9 and TRBJ2-4; 15 nucleotides match TRBD2. Trimming cost V 4 bases and J 6 bases; bases outside gene matches: 13. Germline CDR1 SEHNR, CDR2 FQNEAQ (reference sequence). The CDR3 runs 19 residues. As DNA, the CDR3 is TGTGCCAGCAGCTCGTCTGGACTAGCGGGGGGGTGGGTCGGAAACATTCAGTACTTC. Its translation is CASSSSGLAGGWVGNIQYF.

The rearrangement links TRBV7-2 to TRBJ2-1; 9 bases are shared with TRBD2. The ends lost 1 base at V and 4 bases at J; junction bases unmatched: 5. The CDR3 is 16 amino acids. The germline V gene has CDR1 SGHTA and CDR2 FQGNSA. CDR3 protein: CASSLGRGGAYNEQFF. Written as DNA, the CDR3 is TGTGCCAGCAGCTTAGGACGCGGGGGGGCTTACAATGAGCAGTTCTTC. The variable domain in full, completed from reference TRBV7-2 and TRBJ2-1, reads GAGVSQSPSNKVTEKGKDVELRCDPISGHTALYWYRQSLGQGLEFLIYFQGNSAPDKSGLPSDRFSAERTGGSVSTLTIQRTQQEDSAVYLCASSLGRGGAYNEQFFGPGTRLTVL.

The chain links TRBV29-1 to TRBJ1-1; the D gene is possibly TRBD1 (6 bases). Germline CDR1 and CDR2: SQVTM and ANQGSEA. The CDR3 contains 11 residues. The ends were cut back, 3 bases at V and 8 bases at J, with 10 bases in the middle. As DNA, the CDR3 is TGCAGCGTTGAGGACAGCCTAGAAGCTTTCTTT. Its translation is CSVEDSLEAFF.

The genes are TRBV9 and TRBJ2-7; no clear D gene. The ends were cut back, 1 base at V and 0 bases at J, with 11 bases in the middle. The CDR3 spans 15 residues. Germline assignment: CDR1 SGDLS and CDR2 YYNGEE. This chain's CDR3 is CASSVTAANSYEQYF. The CDR3 bases are TGTGCCAGCAGCGTAACGGCAGCGAACTCCTACGAGCAGTACTTC.

The chain joins TRBV7-8 to TRBJ1-5; D gene unclear. Per the germline V gene, CDR1 is SGHVS and CDR2 is FQNEAQ. V dropped 5 bases and J dropped 5 bases, with 13 bases sitting between them. This CDR3 is 14 amino acids long. The CDR3 nucleotides read TGTGCCAGCAGCGGATCAGAGGGAGATCAGCCCCAGCATTTT. It codes for CASSGSEGDQPQHF.

This chain joins TRBV7-2 and TRBJ1-2, with a tentative D call TRBD1 (5 bases). This CDR3 comprises 13 residues. V dropped 4 bases and J dropped 6 bases, with 12 bases sitting between them. Per the germline V gene, CDR1 is SGHTA and CDR2 is FQGNSA. CDR3 sequence reads: CASSYQTANGYTF. The CDR3 bases are TGTGCCAGCAGCTACCAGACAGCTAATGGCTACACCTTC.